This T cell receptor (beta chain) is from a study of blood T cells in healthy people across ages. Findings and caveats of the study: Observed TCR beta diversity per million T cells went down as age went up. This fall followed a roughly linear course with age. The study lacked donor CMV status, which possibly confounded expanded clonotype changes.

As to this clonotype: Its antigen is unknown.

CDR3 length: 14 residues. With 3 bases removed from V and 6 bases from J, the gap between germline ends came to 12 bases. Germline V gives CDR1 MNHNS, CDR2 SASEGT. Samples each had at least 6 micrograms of total RNA extracted. Next came a second PCR, run for about 7 to 12 cycles, which used a sample-barcoded 5' primer along with a J-beta primer mix. Template switching added a 12-random-nucleotide identifier to every cDNA molecule. MiXCR, applied by TCRdb to the 5' RACE reads, yields one record per CDR3 protein. The sample consists of more than 1.4 million distinct CDR3 sequences, approximately 42% of them appearing once.

Sequenced: blood. The genes are TRBV6-1 and TRBJ1-5, with a possible D match to TRBD1 (5 bases). This clonotype originated in a woman aged 18 to 35 in good health. The CDR3 sequence: CASSDSLGLQPQHF. The CDR3 bases are TGTGCCAGCAGTGACAGCTTGGGGCTTCAGCCCCAGCATTTT.